The 6 T cell receptor beta chains in this list originate from one sample, sequenced in a study of T cells in Graves' hyperthyroidism and ophthalmopathy. RNA transcripts yielded amplified TCR beta CDR3 regions. The HTBI primer set drove a first-round RT-PCR of the TCR CDR3. Each CDR3 protein is one row after TCRdb ran MiXCR on the multiplex PCR reads. The repertoire has about 210,000 distinct CDR3 sequences, over 15% of them found once; the top ten carry 50%. The source material was blood. The receptors here all came from a man aged 50 or older with Graves' hyperthyroidism.

The chain carries TRBV7-9 and TRBJ2-1; TRBD2 aligns across 11 bases. CDR1 SEHNR and CDR2 FQNEAQ come from the germline V gene (reference sequence). The trim removed 5 bases at V and 5 bases at J, leaving 5 bases unmatched. The CDR3 has 15 residues. In nucleotides, the CDR3 is TGTGCCAGCAGCCCTAGGGGACTAGCGGACAATGAGCAGTTCTTC. It translates to CASSPRGLADNEQFF.

This clonotype was seen repeatedly, ten times or more. The J gene is TRBJ2-7, the V gene TRBV7-2; 8 nucleotides align to TRBD2. Trimming cost V 6 bases and J 3 bases; bases outside gene matches: 7. Germline V lookup: CDR1 SGHTA, CDR2 FQGNSA. This CDR3 spans 14 amino acids. This CDR3 is CASRPSGGSYEQYF. The CDR3 DNA is TGTGCCAGCAGACCGTCGGGGGGGAGCTACGAGCAGTACTTC.

This clonotype was counted between two and nine times. The J gene is TRBJ2-1, the V gene TRBV20-1; D gene ambiguous. V lost 5 bases and J 6 bases, leaving 11 bases between the germline ends. CDR1 is DFQATT, CDR2 SNEGSKA, per germline (reference sequence). This CDR3 has 12 residues. The CDR3: CSAVAGFNEQFF. CDR3 nucleotide sequence: TGCAGTGCTGTCGCAGGCTTCAATGAGCAGTTCTTC.

In this sample, this clonotype turned up a few times. The gene calls are TRBV24-1 and TRBJ1-2; D may be TRBD1 (6 bases). The V gene's germline CDR1 is KGHDR and CDR2 SFDVKD. CDR3 length: 15 amino acids. Trimming left V 3 bases short and J 4 bases short, with 14 bases between. The CDR3 here is CATSDTKQGRYGYTF. CDR3 sequence (DNA): TGTGCCACCAGTGATACCAAACAGGGTCGCTATGGCTACACCTTC.

V gene TRBV7-2 combines with J gene TRBJ2-6; D call uncertain. Germline V gives CDR1 SGHTA, CDR2 FQGNSA. The CDR3 covers 15 residues. Trimming pared 1 base from V and 2 bases from J, leaving 6 bases between. CDR3 amino acids: CASSLDNTGANVLTF. The CDR3 nucleotides are TGTGCCAGCAGCTTAGACAACACTGGGGCCAACGTCCTGACTTTC.

The rearrangement uses TRBV6-2 or TRBV6-3 and TRBJ1-5, with D maybe TRBD1 (5 bases). Germline values: CDR1 MNHEY, CDR2 SVGEGT. The CDR3 spans 15 residues. Trimming cost V 6 bases and J 4 bases, with 16 bases left between them. The DNA of the CDR3 is TGTGCCAGCAGACCTCCAGGGCGCAGGAATCAGCCCCAGCATTTT. This gives the protein CASRPPGRRNQPQHF.